This T cell receptor beta chain was sequenced in a study of T cell responses to AZD1222 COVID-19 vaccine. Regarding the study as a whole: Of the AZD1222 recipients, only 6 or 7 were seropositive at baseline. Mostly white British, mostly female donors; authors suggested clonal diversity may be underestimated.

Remarks on this clone: What it binds is unknown.

The V gene lost 0 bases and the J gene lost 10 bases, with 10 bases spanning the gap. Germline CDR1 and CDR2: MRHNA and SNTAGT. The CDR3 is 13 amino acids. Method: immunoSEQ multiplex PCR; TCRdb's copy keeps in-frame clones and lacks some. The table records about 180,000 clones, 75% to 90% of them present only once. The TCR comes from an adult in good health. Sequenced material: peripheral blood, taken on day 0 of AZD1222 vaccination. The chain joins TRBV6-4 to TRBJ2-1, with D unclear. DNA for the CDR3: TGTGCCAGCAGTGACTCGTCTCCGGTGGAGCAGTTCTTC. This codes for CASSDSSPVEQFF.